One and the same sample provided the 6 T cell receptor beta chains below, sequenced in a study of cytomegalovirus exposure and HLA in healthy donors. A multiplex PCR was run with 60 Vbeta primers and 13 Jbeta primers. Method: immunoSEQ multiplex PCR; TCRdb's copy keeps in-frame clones and lacks some. The data show about 180,000 clones, with roughly 78% seen just once and 1.5% to 2% held by the top ten. The specimen was PBMCs. These receptors were collected from a woman in her twenties or thirties in good health and CMV-seronegative.

V usage is TRBV2 and J usage is TRBJ2-7; unclear D gene. Trimming cost V 6 bases and J 2 bases, with 17 bases left between them. From germline, CDR1 is SNHLY and CDR2 FYNNEI. This CDR3 comprises 15 residues. The CDR3 loop reads CASRVFASSAYEQYF. The CDR3 DNA reads TGTGCCAGCAGAGTATTTGCGTCGTCCGCCTACGAGCAGTACTTC.

The chain recombines TRBV7-9 with TRBJ2-2; tentative D call: TRBD1 (6 bases). This CDR3 is 15 amino acids long. Germline CDR1 and CDR2: SEHNR and FQNEAQ (reference sequence). Trimming cost V 2 bases and J 7 bases, with 14 bases left between them. CDR3 in DNA: TGTGCCAGCAGCTTAACCTCGGGACACTTCGGGGAGCTGTTTTTT. The encoded protein is CASSLTSGHFGELFF.

The gene calls are TRBV9 and TRBJ2-3; 9 bases fit TRBD2. Germline assignment: CDR1 SGDLS and CDR2 YYNGEE. V shed 0 bases and J 2 bases; nucleotides not matched to a gene: 4. The CDR3 runs 16 residues. The CDR3 region has the DNA TGTGCCAGCAGCGTAGGGGCGGGGGGGACCACAGATACGCAGTATTTT. It codes for CASSVGAGGTTDTQYF.

The chain couples TRBV9 to TRBJ2-2; D gene ambiguous. V lost 4 bases, J lost 6 bases, and 13 bases lay in between. The CDR3 extends over 14 amino acids. Germline CDR1 and CDR2: SGDLS and YYNGEE. The CDR3 loop reads CASSKQPVPGELFF. The CDR3 DNA sequence: TGTGCCAGCAGCAAACAGCCGGTTCCCGGGGAGCTGTTTTTT.

The chain employs TRBV6-5 and TRBJ1-3; 9 bases align to TRBD1. Trimming removed 6 bases from V and 1 base from J; junction bases left unmatched: 4. The CDR3 extends over 15 amino acids. From germline, CDR1 is MNHEY and CDR2 SVGAGI. Here the CDR3 reads CASSQDRGSGNTIYF. In DNA form, the CDR3 reads TGTGCCAGCAGCCAGGACAGGGGTTCTGGAAACACCATATATTTT.

This clone rates as medium-sized (0.01 to 0.1%). The chain joins TRBV9 to TRBJ2-1, with 7 bases matching TRBD2. V lost 0 bases, J lost 14 bases, and 8 bases stayed unmatched. The CDR3 consists of 13 residues. Germline lookup yields CDR1 SGDLS and CDR2 YYNGEE. CDR3 protein: CASSVAVAGEEFF. The CDR3, as DNA: TGTGCCAGCAGCGTAGCCGTTGCGGGGGAGGAGTTCTTC.